Below, one T cell receptor (beta chain) is given with its context. Participant ages covered about 18 to 89 years across about 25 US areas. Within the 2 weeks before study entry, each person in the exposed group met a COVID-19 case. This specimen belongs to a study of blood T cell repertoires in COVID-19. In the study's own analysis: Estimation of nucleated cell counts was performed using reference gene primer amplification. Here immunoSEQ multiplex PCR was the method, and the copy in TCRdb shows in-frame clones only, minus some. V and J calls and clone size come straight from that table; D and trimming were deduced from the DNA. The sample yields 250,000 to 300,000 clones, about four fifths seen once. Sequencing used PBMCs or T cells enriched from blood (not recorded which). This receptor was identified in a man aged 40-55 years who had been exposed to COVID-19.

CDR3: CASSLVGRVTEAFF. DNA of the CDR3: TGTGCCAGCAGCTTAGTGGGGAGGGTGACTGAAGCTTTCTTT. V gene TRBV11-3 combines with J gene TRBJ1-1; no definite D call. The CDR3 is made up of 14 amino acids. Germline V gene data show CDR1 as SGHNT and CDR2 as YENEEA. Trimming shortened V by 1 base and J by 5 bases, and 11 bases separated the two germline ends.